The rows below give T cell receptor beta chains drawn from one sample of a study of shared clonotypes between healthy human individuals. Only in-frame clones appear in the TCRdb table, and some are missing; sequencing was by immunoSEQ multiplex PCR. Here the sample spans around 2.1 million clones, approximately 94% being singletons. The sequenced sample consisted of naive CD4+ T cells sorted from blood. The receptors here all came from a young man in good health. Both conserved end residues are part of each CDR3. The order of the fields is J gene, D gene, V gene, clone size, CDR3 DNA, CDR3 protein. The D gene is left open where the match is weak. A clone size is listed for some rows: how often the clone was seen (once, few, many), or a class if it is expanded.

J: TRBJ2-5
D: NA
V: TRBV6-6
size: NA
DNA: TGTGCCAGCAGTCCTCTCCAAGAGACCCAGTACTTC
CDR3: CASSPLQETQYF

J: TRBJ2-3
D: NA
V: TRBV9
size: NA
DNA: TGTGCCAGCAGCGTAGATAAGCGGATCACAGATACGCAGTATTTT
CDR3: CASSVDKRITDTQYF

J: TRBJ1-1
D: TRBD1
V: TRBV10-2
size: NA
DNA: TGCGCCAGCAGTGGAGCGCAGGGGGCGATTGTGAGCACTGAAGCTTTCTTT
CDR3: CASSGAQGAIVSTEAFF

J: TRBJ1-1
D: NA
V: TRBV19
size: NA
DNA: TGTGCCAGTAGTATCCCCAAAAAGGTCAGTTCGGCGAACACTGAAGCTTTCTTT
CDR3: CASSIPKKVSSANTEAFF

J: TRBJ2-2
D: NA
V: TRBV7-2
size: NA
DNA: TGTGCCAGCAGCTCCCAGGGTTCGACCGGGGAGCTGTTTTTT
CDR3: CASSSQGSTGELFF

J: TRBJ2-2
D: NA
V: TRBV14
size: NA
DNA: TGTGCCAGCAGCCAATTTCTGGGGGTTTACACCGGGGAGCTGTTTTTT
CDR3: CASSQFLGVYTGELFF

J: TRBJ1-4
D: NA
V: TRBV15
size: NA
DNA: TGTGCCACCAGCAGAGATCAAGCAGCCCCCATCGGAAGACTGTTTTTT
CDR3: CATSRDQAAPIGRLFF

J: TRBJ2-7
D: NA
V: TRBV4-1
size: NA
DNA: TGCGCCAGCAGCCTCGGCCGGGCTTTGGGAGGCTACGAGCAGTACTTC
CDR3: CASSLGRALGGYEQYF

J: TRBJ2-7
D: NA
V: TRBV29-1
size: NA
DNA: TGCAGCGTTGAGAATCCCTACGAGCAGTACTTC
CDR3: CSVENPYEQYF

J: TRBJ2-5
D: NA
V: TRBV14
size: NA
DNA: TGTGCCAGCAGCCACCAAACCATCCTTAGGGAGACCCAGTACTTC
CDR3: CASSHQTILRETQYF

J: TRBJ1-6
D: NA
V: TRBV5-4
size: NA
DNA: TGTGCCAGCAGCTTGGGGGGTTCGGTTTATTCACCCCTCCACTTT
CDR3: CASSLGGSVYSPLHF

J: TRBJ1-1
D: TRBD1
V: TRBV5-1
size: NA
DNA: TGCGCCAGCTGGGACAGAGCTAACACTGAAGCTTTCTTT
CDR3: CASWDRANTEAFF

J: TRBJ1-4
D: NA
V: TRBV10-1
size: NA
DNA: TGCGCCAGCAGTGAAGCGGGTTCTAATGAAAAACTGTTTTTT
CDR3: CASSEAGSNEKLFF

J: TRBJ2-7
D: NA
V: TRBV4-3
size: NA
DNA: TGCGCCAGCAGCCAAGCCGGGGAACATCCCTACGAGCAGTACTTC
CDR3: CASSQAGEHPYEQYF

J: TRBJ1-1
D: NA
V: TRBV6-1
size: once
DNA: TGTGCCAGCATAGACAGGAGTCTGTGGGACACTGAAGCTTTCTTT
CDR3: CASIDRSLWDTEAFF

J: TRBJ1-2
D: NA
V: TRBV28
size: NA
DNA: TGTGCCAGCAGTTTGGGGGACGGGGTCTATGGCTACACCTTC
CDR3: CASSLGDGVYGYTF

J: TRBJ2-7
D: TRBD2
V: TRBV5-1
size: NA
DNA: TGCGCCAGCAGCACGGGACTGAACGGGGGGGACGAGCAGTACTTC
CDR3: CASSTGLNGGDEQYF

J: TRBJ2-3
D: TRBD1
V: TRBV10-3
size: NA
DNA: TGTGCCATCAGTTGGGACAGGGAGGCAGATACGCAGTATTTT
CDR3: CAISWDREADTQYF

J: TRBJ1-3
D: NA
V: TRBV14
size: NA
DNA: TGTGCCAGCAGCCAGGGGTTCTCTGGAAACACCATATATTTT
CDR3: CASSQGFSGNTIYF

J: TRBJ2-1
D: NA
V: TRBV5-1
size: NA
DNA: TGCGCCAGCAGCTTTGCCGGGGCCTCCTACAATGAGCAGTTCTTC
CDR3: CASSFAGASYNEQFF

J: TRBJ1-4
D: NA
V: TRBV7-9
size: NA
DNA: TGTGCCAGCAGCCGGGCGTTGGCTAATGAAAAACTGTTTTTT
CDR3: CASSRALANEKLFF

J: TRBJ2-3
D: TRBD1
V: TRBV30
size: NA
DNA: TGTGCCTGGTCGACAGGGCTCACAGATACGCAGTATTTT
CDR3: CAWSTGLTDTQYF

J: TRBJ1-1
D: TRBD1
V: TRBV7-2
size: NA
DNA: TGTGCCAGCACCCAGGACAGGGCCGACACTGAAGCTTTCTTT
CDR3: CASTQDRADTEAFF